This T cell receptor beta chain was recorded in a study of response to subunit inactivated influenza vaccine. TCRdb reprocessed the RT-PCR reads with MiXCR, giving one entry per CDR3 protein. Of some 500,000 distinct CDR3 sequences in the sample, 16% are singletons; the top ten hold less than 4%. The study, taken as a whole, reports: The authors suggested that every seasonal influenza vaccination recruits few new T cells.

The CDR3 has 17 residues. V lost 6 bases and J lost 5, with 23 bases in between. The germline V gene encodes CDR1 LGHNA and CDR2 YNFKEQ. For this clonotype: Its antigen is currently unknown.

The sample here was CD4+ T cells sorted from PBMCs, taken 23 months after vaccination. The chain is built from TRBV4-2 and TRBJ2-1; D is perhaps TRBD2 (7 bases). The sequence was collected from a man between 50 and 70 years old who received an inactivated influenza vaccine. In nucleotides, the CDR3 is TGTGCCAGCAGAGGGGGGGTTGGGTCCCCGGGTAACAATGAGCAGTTCTTC. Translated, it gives CASRGGVGSPGNNEQFF.